This T cell receptor beta chain was identified in a study of cytotoxic CD8 clonotypes in ibrutinib-treated CLL. Data came from immunoSEQ multiplex PCR; TCRdb stores just in-frame clones and leaves some out. The repertoire holds some 150,000 clones, with roughly 77% as singletons. V was trimmed by 7 bases and J by 0 bases, leaving 16 bases between them. The length of the CDR3 is 16 residues. CDR1 and CDR2 from the germline V gene are LNHDA and SQIVND (reference sequence). The receptor comes from a human donor with chronic lymphocytic leukemia. The sequencing here drew on PBMCs, taken after 12 months of ibrutinib treatment. This chain joins TRBV19 and TRBJ2-4; the D gene is possibly TRBD1 (5 bases). The CDR3 loop reads CASTSTGSLAKNIQYF. CDR3 sequence (DNA): TGTGCCAGTACCTCAACAGGTTCTTTAGCCAAAAACATTCAGTACTTC.